Listed below are T cell receptor beta chains from one sample, sequenced in a study of radiotherapy plus CTLA-4 blockade in lung cancer. This table comes from immunoSEQ multiplex PCR, and its TCRdb copy is limited to in-frame clones, with some not included. The sample shows more than 40,000 clones, around 70% of them seen only once. The sample consisted of peripheral blood, taken from a patient treated with radiotherapy plus ipilimumab. Source of these receptors: a human donor with non-small cell lung cancer who had a partial response to radiotherapy plus ipilimumab. CDR3s leave out the opening cysteine and the closing phenylalanine or tryptophan. The order of the fields is V gene, J gene, D gene, CDR3 protein. A D gene is named only where the DNA matches it firmly.

>TRBV27|TRBJ2-7|NA
ASKSDRVSYEQY
>TRBV19|TRBJ2-2|TRBD2
ASSSGGSIAGELF
>TRBV5-1|TRBJ2-7|TRBD1
ASSVGTGGIEQY
>TRBV18|TRBJ2-7|NA
ASSPAPSLRGSDEQY
>TRBV7-2|TRBJ2-2|NA
ASSKPGSLTGELF
>TRBV19|TRBJ1-5|TRBD1
ASSIDSGQGNQPQH
>TRBV19|TRBJ1-2|NA
ATNRGADYGYT
>TRBV28|TRBJ1-2|NA
ASSPLGGNYGYT
>TRBV5-1|TRBJ1-2|NA
ASSPGLNSYGYT
>TRBV7-2|TRBJ2-1|TRBD2
ASSSSEGRGNYNEQF
>TRBV29-1|TRBJ1-3|NA
SAGENTIY
>TRBV7-9|TRBJ1-1|NA
ASSLAGGMNTEAF
>TRBV5-1|TRBJ2-5|NA
ASSVSEETQY
>TRBV27|TRBJ1-2|NA
ASSPPWGGDGYT
>TRBV29-1|TRBJ2-1|NA
SGGQYYNEQF
>TRBV19|TRBJ1-2|TRBD1
ASSTGQGYGYT
>TRBV5-1|TRBJ2-2|TRBD1
ASSWGQGNTGELF
>TRBV7-2|TRBJ1-1|NA
ASSLPQMNTEAF